The rows below give T cell receptor beta chains drawn from one sample of a study. Each CDR3 protein gets one entry after TCRdb re-called the RT-PCR reads with MiXCR. This sample carries fewer than 800,000 distinct CDR3 sequences, about 14% of them seen once, and the ten largest clones take about 3.6%. Sequenced material: memory CD4+ T cells from blood. Source of these receptors: a female donor in good health, serving as a healthy control. Each CDR3 is given with its conserved first and last residue. Expanded clones are given a class, and other clones once, few, many or no size at all.

TRBV5-4	TRBJ2-1	few	CASSSQHEQFF
TRBV7-9	TRBJ2-3	NA	CAGIAGLAGAGDTQYF
TRBV5-1	TRBJ2-7	few	CASSFGPEDEQYF
TRBV7-7	TRBJ2-2	NA	CASSLGRTGAGELFF
TRBV6-6	TRBJ2-6	few	CASNPPGPLTGANVLTF
TRBV7-7	TRBJ2-1	NA	CASSLAPLDNEQFF
TRBV20-1	TRBJ2-3	NA	CSAKQSTDTQYF
TRBV29-1	TRBJ2-3	many	CSVDGAGGPTDTQYF
TRBV20-1	TRBJ1-2	few	CSAITGILYGYTF
TRBV15	TRBJ1-4	NA	CATSRDQGAEKLFF
TRBV9	TRBJ2-7	NA	CASSVEGGNSYEQYF
TRBV7-8	TRBJ1-1	NA	CASSLPTNTEAFF
TRBV25-1	TRBJ1-1	NA	CASSAGTGYKAFF
TRBV27	TRBJ2-3	few	CASSYGSVPDTQYF
TRBV4-3	TRBJ2-1	many	CASSQPLGLADNNEQFF
TRBV12-3/TRBV12-4	TRBJ2-3	few	CASRQGNTDTQYF
TRBV10-2	TRBJ1-1	many	CASSLTTLGSTEAFF
TRBV20-1	TRBJ2-1	NA	CSADGTRLIYNEQFF
TRBV20-1	TRBJ1-3	NA	CSARDTNRVEISGNTIYF
TRBV5-1	TRBJ2-5	NA	CASSLGGTGRTQYF
TRBV20-1	TRBJ2-1	NA	CSASGMRSGRISYNEQFF
TRBV24-1	TRBJ2-1	NA	CATSPPGSSYNEQFF
TRBV4-3	TRBJ1-3	many	CASSQTSGTGGGGNTIYF
TRBV20-1	TRBJ1-2	NA	CSATAGGAHYGYTF
TRBV20-1	TRBJ2-1	many	CSAARGVQPYNEQFF
TRBV10-2	TRBJ1-5	many	CASSDRDNQPQHF
TRBV27	TRBJ1-1	NA	CASSPIGWQALMNTEAFF
TRBV28	TRBJ1-6	few	CASSSRTHSPLHF
TRBV12-3/TRBV12-4	TRBJ2-3	many	CASSFWGSGTDTQYF
TRBV6-5	TRBJ1-5	many	CASSPSLLYSNQPQHF
TRBV3-1	TRBJ2-1	NA	CASRQITSRNEQFF
TRBV20-1	TRBJ1-6	NA	CSAPQTASYNSPLHF
TRBV20-1	TRBJ1-1	NA	CSARGPEAFF
TRBV9	TRBJ1-1	few	CASSVVYSIMNTEAFF
TRBV7-9	TRBJ1-4	few	CASSPSTGWSEKLFF
TRBV6-2/TRBV6-3	TRBJ1-5	NA	CASGPDARSNQPQHF
TRBV7-2	TRBJ2-3	few	CASSPLGGAKTDTQYF
TRBV6-6	TRBJ1-3	many	CASSRTRTGNTIYF
TRBV30	TRBJ2-1	many	CAWSVGTGSYNEQFF
TRBV20-1	TRBJ1-5	NA	CSARDPNGLNQPQHF
TRBV5-1	TRBJ2-1	many	CASSFGAGGEQFF
TRBV6-5	TRBJ2-4	few	CASSPTWIKNIQYF
TRBV5-1	TRBJ1-1	NA	CASSLDARMNTEAFF
TRBV9	TRBJ1-1	few	CASSVGNNQATEAFF
TRBV10-3	TRBJ1-4	NA	CAISESGQANEKLFF
TRBV30	TRBJ1-2	few	CAWSLSSLNYGYTF
TRBV7-2	TRBJ1-3	NA	CASSLAGTGWYF
TRBV11-2	TRBJ1-1	many	CASSLAGAEAFF
TRBV7-2	TRBJ2-7	few	CASSLLLRANYEQYF
TRBV10-3	TRBJ1-5	NA	CAISAEGYSNQPQHF
TRBV12-3/TRBV12-4	TRBJ1-2	many	CASSRRTDYGYTF
TRBV5-1	TRBJ1-2	few	CASSSRDFPGTF
TRBV29-1	TRBJ2-1	many	CSVAHPGEQFF
TRBV20-1	TRBJ2-1	NA	CSARRLDGYNEQFF
TRBV27	TRBJ1-1	NA	CASSLATGVF
TRBV20-1	TRBJ1-2	many	CTADLGGIGYTF
TRBV3-1	TRBJ1-2	few	CASSQARGGSGYTF